What follows are 7 T cell receptor beta chains derived from one specimen sequenced in a study of Tregs in tolerant kidney transplant recipients. This table comes from immunoSEQ multiplex PCR, and its TCRdb copy is limited to in-frame clones, with some not included. The sample lists 120,000 or so clones, roughly 92% occurring once. Sequencing was carried out using CD4+ T cells from blood. Receptors were obtained from a human donor in good health.

Here the CDR3 reads CASSFRGQMSDEQFF. CDR3 DNA: TGTGCCAGCAGCTTCCGGGGGCAAATGAGCGATGAGCAGTTCTTC. The V call is TRBV7-6, the J call TRBJ2-1; possibly TRBD1 or TRBD2 for D (6 bases each). The germline V and J ends were trimmed by 3 bases and 8 bases, with 17 bases remaining between them. Germline V gives CDR1 SGHVS, CDR2 FNYEAQ. There are 15 residues in the CDR3.

The CDR3 here is CASSPRAGRGGNTIYF. In DNA form, the CDR3 reads TGTGCCAGCTCACCACGGGCAGGGCGAGGTGGAAACACCATATATTTT. This rearrangement joins TRBV18 to TRBJ1-3, with a weak D call TRBD1 (5 bases). Germline values: CDR1 KGHSH, CDR2 LQKENI. Deletions cut 1 base from V and 3 bases from J, with 13 bases between. This CDR3 is 16 amino acids long.

This clone was counted once. This chain uses TRBV5-1 with TRBJ2-5; no definite D call. The germline gives CDR1 SGHRS, CDR2 YFSETQ. The CDR3 runs 14 residues. Trimming left V 7 bases short and J 2 bases short, with 15 bases between. CDR3 sequence reads: CASQTQAAQETQYF. CDR3 DNA: TGCGCCAGCCAGACCCAGGCAGCTCAAGAGACCCAGTACTTC.

The V and J genes are TRBV4-1 and TRBJ2-3, with a weak D call TRBD1 (5 bases). The CDR3 runs to 17 residues. Germline CDR1 reads MGHRA; CDR2 reads YSYEKL. V was trimmed by 3 bases and J by 5 bases, leaving 21 bases between them. The CDR3 DNA follows: TGCGCCAGCAGCCACCTCCCCACAGGAATCCAGGGAGATACGCAGTATTTT. It is translated as CASSHLPTGIQGDTQYF.

The chain is built from TRBV6-1 and TRBJ1-3; 8 positions agree with TRBD1. Germline lookup yields CDR1 MNHNS and CDR2 SASEGT. The V and J ends lost 4 bases and 2 bases, in that order; junction bases with no gene match: 10. The CDR3 consists of 17 residues. The CDR3 sequence is CASSGLNRDRTGNTIYF. DNA for the CDR3: TGTGCCAGCAGTGGGCTTAACCGGGACAGGACTGGAAACACCATATATTTT.

The V and J genes are TRBV7-3 and TRBJ1-1; D call uncertain. CDR1 is SGHTA, CDR2 FQGTGA, per germline. The CDR3 runs 14 residues. Trimming shortened V by 5 bases and J by 0 bases, and 10 bases separated the two germline ends. The CDR3 is CASSRLGVNTEAFF. As DNA, the CDR3 is TGTGCCAGCAGCCGCCTAGGTGTGAACACTGAAGCTTTCTTT.

V is TRBV5-6 and J is TRBJ2-7, with 8 positions matching TRBD1. The germline gives CDR1 SGHDT, CDR2 YYEEEE. The CDR3 has 16 residues. The V and J ends lost 1 base and 3 bases, in that order; junction bases with no gene match: 9. DNA of the CDR3: TGTGCCAGCAGCTTGTTCCCAGGACAGGGCATCTACGAGCAGTACTTC. The encoded protein is CASSLFPGQGIYEQYF.